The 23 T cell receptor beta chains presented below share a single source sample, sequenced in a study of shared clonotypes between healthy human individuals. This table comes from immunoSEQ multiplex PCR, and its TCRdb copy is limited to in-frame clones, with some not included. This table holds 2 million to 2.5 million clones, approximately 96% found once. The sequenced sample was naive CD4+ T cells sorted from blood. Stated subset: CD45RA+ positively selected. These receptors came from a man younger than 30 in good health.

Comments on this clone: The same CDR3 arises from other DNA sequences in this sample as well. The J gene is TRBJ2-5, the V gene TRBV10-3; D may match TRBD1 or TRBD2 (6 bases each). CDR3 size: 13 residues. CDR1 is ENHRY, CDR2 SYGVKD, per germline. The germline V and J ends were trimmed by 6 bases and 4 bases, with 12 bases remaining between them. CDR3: CAISGGQGETQYF. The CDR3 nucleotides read TGTGCCATCAGCGGGGGACAAGGAGAGACCCAGTACTTC.

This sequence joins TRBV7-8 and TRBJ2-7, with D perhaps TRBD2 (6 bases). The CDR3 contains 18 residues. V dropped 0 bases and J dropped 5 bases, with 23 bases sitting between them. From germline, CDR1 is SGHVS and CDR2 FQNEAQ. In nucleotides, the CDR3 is TGTGCCAGCAGCTTAGCGCCTAGGTTCCAGGCGAGGAGGGACGAGCAGTACTTC. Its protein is CASSLAPRFQARRDEQYF.

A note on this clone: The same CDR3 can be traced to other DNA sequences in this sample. For the CDR3, the DNA is TGTGCCAGCAGTGACGGCTCATATAATTCACCCCTCCACTTT. Translation gives CASSDGSYNSPLHF. J is TRBJ1-6 and V is TRBV6-1; unclear D gene. V lost 3 bases and J lost 4, with 7 bases in between. The CDR3 is 14 amino acids. From germline, CDR1 is MNHNS and CDR2 SASEGT.

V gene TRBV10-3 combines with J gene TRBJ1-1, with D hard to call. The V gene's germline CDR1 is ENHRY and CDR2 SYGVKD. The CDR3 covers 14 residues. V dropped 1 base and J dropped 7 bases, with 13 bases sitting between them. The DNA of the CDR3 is TGTGCCATCAGTGAGTGGGCAGGCAGTTTTGAAGCTTTCTTT. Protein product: CAISEWAGSFEAFF.

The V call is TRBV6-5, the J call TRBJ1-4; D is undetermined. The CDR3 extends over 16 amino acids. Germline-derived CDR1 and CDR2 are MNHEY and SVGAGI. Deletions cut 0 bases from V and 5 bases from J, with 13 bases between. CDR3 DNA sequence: TGTGCCAGCAGTTACTCGCCGGTAACGGGAAATGAAAAACTGTTTTTT. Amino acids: CASSYSPVTGNEKLFF.

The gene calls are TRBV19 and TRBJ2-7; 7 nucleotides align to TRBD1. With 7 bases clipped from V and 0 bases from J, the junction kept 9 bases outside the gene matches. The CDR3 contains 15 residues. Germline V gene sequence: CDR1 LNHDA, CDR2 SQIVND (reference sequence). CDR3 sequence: CASNPGQLGSYEQYF. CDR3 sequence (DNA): TGTGCCAGTAACCCGGGACAGCTCGGCTCCTACGAGCAGTACTTC.

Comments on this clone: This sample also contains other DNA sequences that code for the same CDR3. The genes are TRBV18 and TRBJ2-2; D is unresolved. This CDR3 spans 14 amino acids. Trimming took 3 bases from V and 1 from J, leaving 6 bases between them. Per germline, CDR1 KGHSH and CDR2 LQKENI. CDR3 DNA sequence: TGTGCCAGCTCACCTTCGGTGAACACCGGGGAGCTGTTTTTT. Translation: CASSPSVNTGELFF.

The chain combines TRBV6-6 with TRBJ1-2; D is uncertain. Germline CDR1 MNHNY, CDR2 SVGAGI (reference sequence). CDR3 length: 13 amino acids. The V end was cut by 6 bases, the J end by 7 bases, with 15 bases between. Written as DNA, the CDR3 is TGTGCCAGCAGCCCGGCGGGTTGGAGTGGCTACACCTTC. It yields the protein CASSPAGWSGYTF.

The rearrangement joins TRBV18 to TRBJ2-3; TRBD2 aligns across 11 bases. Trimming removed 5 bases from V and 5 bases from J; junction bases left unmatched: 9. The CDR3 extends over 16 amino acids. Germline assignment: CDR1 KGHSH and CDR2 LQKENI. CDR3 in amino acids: CASSTSRLAGGDTQYF. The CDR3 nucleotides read TGTGCCAGCTCAACTAGTCGCCTAGCGGGAGGAGATACGCAGTATTTT.

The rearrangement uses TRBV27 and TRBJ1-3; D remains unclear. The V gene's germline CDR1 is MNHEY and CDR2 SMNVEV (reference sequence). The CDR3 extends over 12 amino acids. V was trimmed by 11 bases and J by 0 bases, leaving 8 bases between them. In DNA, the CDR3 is TGTGCCGTAGTAACCTCTGGAAACACCATATATTTT. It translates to CAVVTSGNTIYF.

This CDR3 is CASRFPGQSEAFF. CDR3 nucleotide sequence: TGTGCCAGCAGGTTCCCGGGACAGAGTGAAGCTTTCTTT. V and J are TRBV6-1 and TRBJ1-1; 7 bases match TRBD1. The V gene's germline CDR1 is MNHNS and CDR2 SASEGT. CDR3 length: 13 residues. J gave up 7 bases and V 6 bases, and 8 bases lay outside the gene matches.

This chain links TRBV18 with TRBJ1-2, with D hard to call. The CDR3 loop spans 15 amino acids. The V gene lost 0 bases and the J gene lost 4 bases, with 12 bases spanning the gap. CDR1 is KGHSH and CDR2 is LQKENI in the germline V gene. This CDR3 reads CASSPPDRATYGYTF. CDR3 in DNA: TGTGCCAGCTCACCACCGGATCGGGCCACCTATGGCTACACCTTC.

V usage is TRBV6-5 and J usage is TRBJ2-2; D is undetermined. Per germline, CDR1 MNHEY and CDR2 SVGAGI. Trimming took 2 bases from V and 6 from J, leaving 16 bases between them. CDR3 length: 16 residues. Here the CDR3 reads CASSYVPLGYPGELFF. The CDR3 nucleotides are TGTGCCAGCAGTTACGTGCCGTTGGGGTACCCCGGGGAGCTGTTTTTT.

The CDR3 region is CASRSGPLWNTEAFF. CDR3 DNA: TGTGCCAGCAGATCAGGACCGCTTTGGAACACTGAAGCTTTCTTT. J is TRBJ1-1 and V is TRBV11-2, with unresolved D. Germline CDR1 and CDR2: SGHAT and FQNNGV. Trimming shortened V by 6 bases and J by 1 base, and 15 bases separated the two germline ends. This CDR3 contains 15 residues.

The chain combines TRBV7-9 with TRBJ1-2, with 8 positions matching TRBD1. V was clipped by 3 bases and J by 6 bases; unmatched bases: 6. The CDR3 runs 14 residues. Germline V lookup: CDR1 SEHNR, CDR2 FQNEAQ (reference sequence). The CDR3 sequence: CASSLGQEVNGYTF. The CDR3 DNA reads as TGTGCCAGCAGCTTGGGACAGGAGGTTAATGGCTACACCTTC.

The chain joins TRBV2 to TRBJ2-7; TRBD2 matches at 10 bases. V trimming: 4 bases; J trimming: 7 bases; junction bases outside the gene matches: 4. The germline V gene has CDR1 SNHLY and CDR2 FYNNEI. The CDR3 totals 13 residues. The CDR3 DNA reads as TGTGCCAGCAGTGTAGGACTAGCGGTTGAGCAGTACTTC. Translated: CASSVGLAVEQYF.

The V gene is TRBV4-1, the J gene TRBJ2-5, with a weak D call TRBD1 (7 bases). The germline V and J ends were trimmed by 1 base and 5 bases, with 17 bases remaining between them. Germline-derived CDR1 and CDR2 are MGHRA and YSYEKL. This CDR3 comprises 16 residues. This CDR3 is CASSQGRDRVGETQYF. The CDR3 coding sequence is TGCGCCAGCAGCCAAGGGAGGGACAGAGTGGGGGAGACCCAGTACTTC.

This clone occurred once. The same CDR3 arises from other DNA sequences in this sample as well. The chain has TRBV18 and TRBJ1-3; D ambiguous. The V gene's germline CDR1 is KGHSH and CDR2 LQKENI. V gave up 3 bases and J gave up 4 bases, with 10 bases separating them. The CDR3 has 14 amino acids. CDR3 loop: CASSPQAAGNTIYF. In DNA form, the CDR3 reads TGTGCCAGCTCACCCCAGGCGGCAGGAAACACCATATATTTT.

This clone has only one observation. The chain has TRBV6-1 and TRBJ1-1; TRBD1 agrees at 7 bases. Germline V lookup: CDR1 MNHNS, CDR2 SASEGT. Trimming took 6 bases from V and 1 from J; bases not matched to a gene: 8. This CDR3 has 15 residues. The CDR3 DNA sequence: TGTGCCAGCAGCGGGACAGTGGAAAGGAACACTGAAGCTTTCTTT. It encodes CASSGTVERNTEAFF.

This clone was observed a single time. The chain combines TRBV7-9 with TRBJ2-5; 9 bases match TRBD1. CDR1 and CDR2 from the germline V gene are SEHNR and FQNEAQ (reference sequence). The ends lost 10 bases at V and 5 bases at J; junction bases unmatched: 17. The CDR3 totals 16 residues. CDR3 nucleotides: TGTGCCACCTCCCTCGGACAGGGGACGGTTCAGGAGACCCAGTACTTC. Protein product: CATSLGQGTVQETQYF.

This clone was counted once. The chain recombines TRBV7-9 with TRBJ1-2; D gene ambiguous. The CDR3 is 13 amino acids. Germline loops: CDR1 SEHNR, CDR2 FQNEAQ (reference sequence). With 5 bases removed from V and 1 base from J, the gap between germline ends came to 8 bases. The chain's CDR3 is CASSHRSNYGYTF. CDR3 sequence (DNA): TGTGCCAGCAGCCACAGAAGTAACTATGGCTACACCTTC.

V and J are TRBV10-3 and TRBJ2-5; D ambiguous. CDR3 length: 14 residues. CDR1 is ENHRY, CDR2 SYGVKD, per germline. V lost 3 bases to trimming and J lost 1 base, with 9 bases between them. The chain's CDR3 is CAISDQALQETQYF. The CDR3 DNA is TGTGCCATCAGTGATCAGGCGCTCCAAGAGACCCAGTACTTC.

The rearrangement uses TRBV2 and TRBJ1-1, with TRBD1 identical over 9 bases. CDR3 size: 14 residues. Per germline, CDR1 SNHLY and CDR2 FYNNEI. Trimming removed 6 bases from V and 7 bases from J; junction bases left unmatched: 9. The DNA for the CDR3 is TGTGCCAGCAGGGCTGACAGGGGGGCTGGTGAAGCTTTCTTT. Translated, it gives CASRADRGAGEAFF. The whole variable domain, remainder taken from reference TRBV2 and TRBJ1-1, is EPEVTQTPSHQVTQMGQEVILRCVPISNHLYFYWYRQILGQKVEFLVSFYNNEISEKSEIFDDQFSVERPDGSNFTLKIRSTKLEDSAMYFCASRADRGAGEAFFGQGTRLTVV.